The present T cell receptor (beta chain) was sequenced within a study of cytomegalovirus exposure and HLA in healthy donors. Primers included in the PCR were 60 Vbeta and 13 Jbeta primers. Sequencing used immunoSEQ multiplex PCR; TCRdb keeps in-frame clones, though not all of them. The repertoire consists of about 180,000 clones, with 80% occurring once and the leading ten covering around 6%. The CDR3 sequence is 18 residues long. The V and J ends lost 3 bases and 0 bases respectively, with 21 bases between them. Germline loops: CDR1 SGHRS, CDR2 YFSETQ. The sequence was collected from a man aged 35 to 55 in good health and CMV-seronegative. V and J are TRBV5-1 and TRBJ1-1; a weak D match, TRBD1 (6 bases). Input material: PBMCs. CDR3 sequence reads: CASSWGPRQDLMNTEAFF. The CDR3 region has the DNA TGCGCCAGCAGCTGGGGGCCAAGACAGGACTTAATGAACACTGAAGCTTTCTTT.